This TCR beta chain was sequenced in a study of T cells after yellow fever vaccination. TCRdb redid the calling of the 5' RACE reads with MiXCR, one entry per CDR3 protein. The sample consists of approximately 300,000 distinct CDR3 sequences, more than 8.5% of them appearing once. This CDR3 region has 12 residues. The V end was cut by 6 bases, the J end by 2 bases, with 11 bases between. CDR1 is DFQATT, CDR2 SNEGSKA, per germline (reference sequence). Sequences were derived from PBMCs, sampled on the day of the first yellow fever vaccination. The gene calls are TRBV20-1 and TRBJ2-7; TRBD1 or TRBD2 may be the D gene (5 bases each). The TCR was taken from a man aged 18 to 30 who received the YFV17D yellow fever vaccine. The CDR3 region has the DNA TGCAGTGCCCTGGGACGGACCTACGAGCAGTACTTC. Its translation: CSALGRTYEQYF.